The 22 T cell receptor beta chains below come from one sample, sequenced in a study of CD8+ T cells in alopecia areata. RNA, once extracted, was reverse transcribed into cDNA for use as the sequencing template. The assay was immunoSEQ multiplex PCR, and TCRdb's table has in-frame clones only and misses some. The top ten hold 20% to 25% of the sample, which has about 39,000 clones, roughly 65% seen once. Treatment indicated: oral pan-JAK inhibitor, 5-10 mg twice daily. This material consisted of CD8+ T cells sorted from blood, taken at week 4, from a patient treated with tofacitinib. The source is a human donor with alopecia areata.

V is TRBV13 and J is TRBJ1-3; no firm D call. The CDR3 sequence is 13 residues long. V lost 0 bases to trimming and J lost 4 bases, with 4 bases between them. The germline V gene encodes CDR1 PRHDT and CDR2 FYEKMQ (reference sequence). CDR3 amino acids: CASSLGGGNTIYF. CDR3 DNA sequence: TGTGCCAGCAGCTTAGGGGGAGGAAACACCATATATTTT. The whole variable domain, remainder taken from reference TRBV13 and TRBJ1-3, is AAGVIQSPRHLIKEKRETATLKCYPIPRHDTVYWYQQGPGQDPQFLISFYEKMQSDKGSIPDRFSAQQFSDYHSELNMSSLELGDSALYFCASSLGGGNTIYFGEGSWLTVV.

The CDR3 coding sequence is TGTGCCAGCAGCTCTTGGGGGATCCTGGACCCGTTTAACTATGGCTACACCTTC. This gives the protein CASSSWGILDPFNYGYTF. The chain recombines TRBV5-5 with TRBJ1-2; D perhaps matches TRBD1 (5 bases). CDR3 length: 18 residues. Germline V gene sequence: CDR1 SGHKS, CDR2 YYEKEE (reference sequence). V was clipped by 3 bases and J by 1 base, with 22 bases between them.

This chain joins TRBV7-8 and TRBJ2-1; TRBD1 agrees at 8 bases. In germline, CDR1 is SGHVS, CDR2 FQNEAQ. This CDR3 region has 16 residues. The junction had 13 bases not matched to a gene; V was cut back by 4 bases and J by 8 bases. The CDR3 region is CASSYDAGGPLDEQFF. DNA of the CDR3: TGTGCCAGCAGCTACGACGCAGGGGGCCCTTTGGATGAGCAGTTCTTC.

This chain joins TRBV4-3 and TRBJ1-1; D remains unclear. The CDR3 contains 13 residues. The germline V and J ends were trimmed by 2 bases and 5 bases, with 9 bases remaining between them. Germline CDR1 and CDR2: LGHNA and YSLEER. The CDR3, as DNA: TGCGCCAGCAGCCAATCCCCTGGAACTGAAGCTTTCTTT. It specifies CASSQSPGTEAFF.

This clone occurred a few times. This chain joins TRBV7-9 and TRBJ2-7, with D perhaps matching TRBD1 (5 bases). V was shortened by 1 base and J by 5 bases, with 12 bases between the two germline ends. Looked up from germline, CDR1 is SEHNR and CDR2 is FQNEAQ (reference sequence). This CDR3 is built from 14 residues. CDR3: CASSLEGQADEQYF. In DNA form, the CDR3 reads TGTGCCAGCAGCTTAGAGGGGCAGGCGGACGAGCAGTACTTC.

The rearrangement links TRBV7-9 to TRBJ1-5; 7 nucleotides match TRBD1. This CDR3 is built from 13 residues. Trimming took 5 bases from V and 4 from J; bases not matched to a gene: 2. Germline V gene data show CDR1 as SEHNR and CDR2 as FQNEAQ (reference sequence). In DNA, the CDR3 is TGTGCCAGCAGCCGGACAGGAAATCAGCCCCAGCATTTT. Encoded protein: CASSRTGNQPQHF.

The rearrangement joins TRBV30 to TRBJ1-2; D remains unclear. Germline V gene sequence: CDR1 GTSNPN, CDR2 SVGIG (reference sequence). CDR3 length equals 14 residues. Trimming stripped 0 bases from V and 3 bases from J, with 11 bases between. The CDR3 loop reads CAWSVPVAHYGYTF. The CDR3 DNA reads TGTGCCTGGAGTGTACCGGTGGCTCACTATGGCTACACCTTC.

The sample holds a few counts of this clone. The chain employs TRBV29-1 and TRBJ2-7, with 10 bases matching TRBD1. Germline V CDR1 and CDR2: SQVTM, ANQGSEA. The junction had 3 bases not matched to a gene; V was cut back by 6 bases and J by 1 base. The CDR3 covers 13 residues. CDR3 protein: CSVRDRGSYEQYF. The CDR3 nucleotides are TGCAGCGTCCGGGACAGGGGATCCTACGAGCAGTACTTC.

J is TRBJ2-7 and V is TRBV27; D is undetermined. The CDR3 totals 12 residues. Germline assignment: CDR1 MNHEY and CDR2 SMNVEV (reference sequence). The V and J ends lost 5 bases and 2 bases respectively, with 7 bases between them. DNA of the CDR3: TGTGCCAGCAGTCCTTCCCCCTACGAGCAGTACTTC. It codes for CASSPSPYEQYF.

This sequence joins TRBV29-1 and TRBJ2-3; the D gene is possibly TRBD1 (5 bases). Germline loops: CDR1 SQVTM, CDR2 ANQGSEA. V lost 6 bases and J 2 bases, leaving 6 bases between the germline ends. CDR3 size: 11 residues. The CDR3 DNA sequence: TGCAGCGTAGGGGCCACAGATACGCAGTATTTT. Its protein is CSVGATDTQYF.

The chain uses TRBV7-6 and TRBJ2-3, with a possible D match to TRBD1 (5 bases). Trimming left V 1 base short and J 5 bases short, with 10 bases between. The CDR3 covers 14 residues. From germline, CDR1 is SGHVS and CDR2 FNYEAQ. The CDR3 loop is CASSLGGPRDTQYF. In DNA form, the CDR3 reads TGTGCCAGCAGCTTAGGGGGCCCGAGAGATACGCAGTATTTT.

The sample holds a few counts of this clone. The J gene is TRBJ2-2, the V gene TRBV7-6, with 8 bases matching TRBD1. CDR1 and CDR2 from the germline V gene are SGHVS and FNYEAQ. The CDR3 sequence is 18 residues long. With 2 bases clipped from V and 2 bases from J, the junction kept 10 bases outside the gene matches. This CDR3 reads CASSLIPPDRENTGELFF. The CDR3 bases are TGTGCCAGCAGCTTAATACCGCCGGACAGGGAAAACACCGGGGAGCTGTTTTTT.

The chain has TRBV27 and TRBJ2-7, with 7 bases aligning to TRBD1. The junction had 4 bases not matched to a gene; V was cut back by 3 bases and J by 5 bases. The CDR3 is made up of 13 amino acids. Germline loops: CDR1 MNHEY, CDR2 SMNVEV (reference sequence). The CDR3 bases are TGTGCCAGCAGTTTTTGGCAGGGGGACGAGCAGTACTTC. It codes for CASSFWQGDEQYF.

The chain is built from TRBV4-3 and TRBJ2-7; 7 bases align to TRBD1. Germline CDR1 is LGHNA and CDR2 is YSLEER. The CDR3 sequence is 15 residues long. The V segment lost 0 bases and the J segment 1 base; nucleotides outside the gene matches: 3. The CDR3 sequence is CASSQDTTGSYEQYF. CDR3 DNA: TGCGCCAGCAGCCAAGATACGACAGGGTCCTACGAGCAGTACTTC.

This sequence joins TRBV5-6 and TRBJ1-2; D unresolved. Between the trimmed V and J ends, which lost 0 bases and 4 bases, there was a span of 7 bases. The CDR3 contains 13 residues. Germline assignment: CDR1 SGHDT and CDR2 YYEEEE. The CDR3 DNA sequence: TGTGCCAGCAGCTTGGGGTTCGCCTATGGCTACACCTTC. Protein sequence: CASSLGFAYGYTF.

V gene TRBV13 combines with J gene TRBJ1-2, with D possibly being TRBD1 (6 bases). CDR1 and CDR2 (germline): PRHDT, FYEKMQ (reference sequence). Trimming cost V 5 bases and J 7 bases, with 17 bases left between them. CDR3 size: 14 residues. The CDR3: CASSALRDISGYTF. CDR3 DNA sequence: TGTGCCAGCAGCGCCCTCCGGGACATATCTGGCTACACCTTC.

The chain combines TRBV7-2 with TRBJ2-7; 8 bases are a match to TRBD2. V was pared by 1 base and J by 4 bases, with 9 bases of the junction left unmatched. This CDR3 is built from 16 residues. CDR1 is SGHTA and CDR2 is FQGNSA in the germline V gene. The CDR3 nucleotides read TGTGCCAGCAGCTTAGTTCTCGGTAGCGGGGTTTACGAGCAGTACTTC. Translation: CASSLVLGSGVYEQYF.

The chain is built from TRBV29-1 and TRBJ2-5, with D unresolved. CDR3 length equals 12 residues. The ends were cut back, 2 bases at V and 5 bases at J, with 9 bases in the middle. CDR1 and CDR2 from the germline V gene are SQVTM and ANQGSEA. The CDR3 spells CSVERGVETQYF. DNA for the CDR3: TGCAGCGTTGAACGTGGCGTGGAGACCCAGTACTTC.

This clone appeared once. V is TRBV30 and J is TRBJ1-1, with 7 positions matching TRBD1. The V gene end was trimmed by 5 bases and the J gene end by 0 bases; junction bases not matched to a gene: 3. The CDR3 consists of 13 residues. The germline gives CDR1 GTSNPN, CDR2 SVGIG (reference sequence). The CDR3 spells CAWRQGLNTEAFF. CDR3 coding DNA: TGTGCCTGGCGACAGGGACTGAACACTGAAGCTTTCTTT.

V is TRBV4-2 and J is TRBJ2-7; D call uncertain. The V gene lost 0 bases and the J gene lost 4 bases, with 10 bases spanning the gap. The CDR3 covers 14 residues. Germline CDR1 and CDR2: LGHNA and YNFKEQ. CDR3 region: CASSQDGNIYEQYF. The CDR3 region has the DNA TGTGCCAGCAGCCAAGATGGGAACATTTACGAGCAGTACTTC.

This clone was seen a handful of times. In nucleotides, the CDR3 is TGCAGCGTTGATCTGGGGGCAGGCCAAGAGACCCAGTACTTC. Translation gives CSVDLGAGQETQYF. The J gene is TRBJ2-5, the V gene TRBV29-1; the D gene is possibly TRBD1 (6 bases). The CDR3 extends over 14 amino acids. CDR1 and CDR2 (germline): SQVTM, ANQGSEA. The V and J ends lost 3 bases and 1 base respectively, with 12 bases between them. The full variable domain, rest sourced from reference TRBV29-1 and TRBJ2-5, is SAVISQKPSRDICQRGTSLTIQCQVDSQVTMMFWYRQQPGQSLTLIATANQGSEATYESGFVIDKFPISRPNLTFSTLTVSNMSPEDSSIYLCSVDLGAGQETQYFGPGTRLLVL.

This clone was found a few times. V gene TRBV30 combines with J gene TRBJ2-7; TRBD2 matches at 8 bases. Germline assignment: CDR1 GTSNPN and CDR2 SVGIG (reference sequence). There are 15 residues in the CDR3. After removal of 0 bases from V and 2 bases from J, the junction contained 6 bases not matched to a gene. The DNA of the CDR3 is TGTGCCTGGAGTGTACGGAGCGGGGGAACCTACGAGCAGTACTTC. Translating it yields CAWSVRSGGTYEQYF.